The table lists the clone carrying this T cell receptor (beta chain) with a few counts. Its target is not known. What was sequenced were expressed TCRB transcripts, since all of the isolated RNA had been reverse transcribed. TCRdb's table, derived via immunoSEQ multiplex PCR, lists solely in-frame clones and lacks some. The sample consists of around 310,000 clones, roughly 13% of them appearing once. These data belong to a study of beta chain features in type 1 diabetes. Study findings and constraints: In type 1 diabetes patients, VDJ junctions had fewer insertions; deletions at these junctions were more frequent. The naive, central memory and Treg TCRB repertoires of patients appeared to be more similar to one another than those of healthy donors. When Type 1 diabetes patients were examined, their TCRB CDR3s proved moderately but significantly shorter in all four CD4+ subsets. Cells carrying high TCR expression could end up over-represented when cDNA is sequenced.

Each donor gave one heparinised blood draw averaging around 120 mL. The V gene's germline CDR1 is MNHEY and CDR2 SVGAGI. CDR3 size: 14 residues. Trimming left V 5 bases short and J 0 bases short, with 8 bases between. Sequencing used naive CD4+ T cells from blood. J is TRBJ2-4 and V is TRBV6-5; tentative D call: TRBD1 (6 bases). The receptor comes from a woman between 18 and 29 years old with type 1 diabetes. The CDR3 bases are TGTGCCAGCAGTAGGACAGAAGCCAAAAACATTCAGTACTTC. Its protein is CASSRTEAKNIQYF.